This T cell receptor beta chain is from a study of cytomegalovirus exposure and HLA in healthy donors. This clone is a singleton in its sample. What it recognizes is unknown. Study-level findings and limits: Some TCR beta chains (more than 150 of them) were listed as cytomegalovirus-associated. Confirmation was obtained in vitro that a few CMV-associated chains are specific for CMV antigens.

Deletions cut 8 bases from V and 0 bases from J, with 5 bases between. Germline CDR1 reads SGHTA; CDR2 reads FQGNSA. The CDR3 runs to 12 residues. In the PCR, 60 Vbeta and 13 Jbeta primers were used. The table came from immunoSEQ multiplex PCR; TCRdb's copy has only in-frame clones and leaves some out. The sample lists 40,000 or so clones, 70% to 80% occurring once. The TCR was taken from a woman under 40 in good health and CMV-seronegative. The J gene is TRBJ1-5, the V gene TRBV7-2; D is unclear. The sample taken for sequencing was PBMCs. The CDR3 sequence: CASGRSNQPQHF. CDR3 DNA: TGTGCCAGCGGGCGTAGCAATCAGCCCCAGCATTTT.